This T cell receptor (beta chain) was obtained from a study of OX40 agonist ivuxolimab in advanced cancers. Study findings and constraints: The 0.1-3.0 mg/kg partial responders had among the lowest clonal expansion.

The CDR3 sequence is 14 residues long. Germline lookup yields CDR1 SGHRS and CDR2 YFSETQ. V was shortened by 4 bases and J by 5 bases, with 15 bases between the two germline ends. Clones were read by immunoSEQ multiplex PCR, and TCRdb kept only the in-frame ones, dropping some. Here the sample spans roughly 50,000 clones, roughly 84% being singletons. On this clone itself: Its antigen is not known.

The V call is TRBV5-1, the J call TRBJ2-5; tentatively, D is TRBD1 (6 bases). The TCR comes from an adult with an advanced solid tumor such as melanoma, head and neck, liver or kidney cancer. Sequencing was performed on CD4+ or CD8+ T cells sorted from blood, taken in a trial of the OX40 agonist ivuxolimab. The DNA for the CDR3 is TGCGCCAGCAGCGGCGGACAGCTCAGGGAGACCCAGTACTTC. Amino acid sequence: CASSGGQLRETQYF.